This T cell receptor (beta chain) was sequenced for a study of regulatory T cells in long-lasting Graves disease. Study information: Over 5 years of antithyroid drugs with positive TSH receptor antibodies was taken to mean persistent Graves' disease.

CDR1 and CDR2 from the germline V gene are DFQATT and SNEGSKA (reference sequence). V lost 4 bases to trimming and J lost 3 bases; unmatched junction nucleotides: 3. This CDR3 has 13 residues. To note about this clonotype: Its antigen is currently unknown.

Time point described: persistent/refractory GD, antithyroid drugs over 5 years with positive TRAb. The authors made the TCR library using RNA they extracted from PBMCs. Under American Thyroid Association guidelines, Graves' disease was diagnosed. Relying on iRepertoire HTBI primers and Arm-PCR of CDR3 regions, the team built TCR beta libraries. Authors' processing steps: Samples revealed approximately 60 TRBV and 15 or so TRBJ segments. TCRdb redid the calling of the multiplex PCR reads with MiXCR, one entry per CDR3 protein. TCRdb assigned the V and J calls; the authors' analysis was not used. Found here are under 500,000 distinct CDR3 sequences, 20% to 25% of them singletons; the top ten hold 7.8%. Study findings and constraints: Persistent patients had a count of shared public clonotypes (about 2,500) that exceeded that of new patients (966).

The chain couples TRBV20-1 to TRBJ1-5; 7 bases are a match to TRBD1. Material: peripheral blood mononuclear cells (PBMCs), obtained when the disease was refractory, from a patient treated with antithyroid drugs. The sequence was collected from a female donor with Graves disease. In nucleotides, the CDR3 is TGCAGTGCTAAGGGACAGTACAATCAGCCCCAGCATTTT. Protein: CSAKGQYNQPQHF.